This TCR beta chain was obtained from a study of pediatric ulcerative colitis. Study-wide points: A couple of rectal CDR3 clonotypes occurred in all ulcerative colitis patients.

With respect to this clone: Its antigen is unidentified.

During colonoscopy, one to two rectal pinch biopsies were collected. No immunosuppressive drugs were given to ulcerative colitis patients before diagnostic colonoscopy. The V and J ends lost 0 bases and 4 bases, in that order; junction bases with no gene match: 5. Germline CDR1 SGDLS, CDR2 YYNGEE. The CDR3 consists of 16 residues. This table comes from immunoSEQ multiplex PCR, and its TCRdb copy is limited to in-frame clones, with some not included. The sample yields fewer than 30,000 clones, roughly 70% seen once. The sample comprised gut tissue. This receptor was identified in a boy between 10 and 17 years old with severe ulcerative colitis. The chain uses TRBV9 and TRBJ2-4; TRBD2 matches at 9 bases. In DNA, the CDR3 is TGTGCCAGCAGCGTAGAGTCTAGCGGGATTAAAAACATTCAGTACTTC. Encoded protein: CASSVESSGIKNIQYF.